The following is a TCR beta chain sequence with its context. The CDR3 runs to 13 residues. Trimming stripped 4 bases from V and 6 bases from J, with 13 bases between. Germline CDR1 reads SGHTA; CDR2 reads FQGNSA. The sample is drawn from a study of technical replicates of blood from a handful of donors. Measured with immunoSEQ multiplex PCR; TCRdb has only the in-frame clones, and not every one. Of about 64,000 clones listed, about 88% were seen once; the top ten hold roughly 5.1%. Sequencing input: PBMCs. The TCR originated in a human donor in good health. Some clones in this sample may be carry-over from other donors' samples. The V and J genes are TRBV7-2 and TRBJ2-7, with a weak D call TRBD1 (6 bases). This CDR3 is CASSSDSSIEQYF. CDR3 in DNA: TGTGCCAGCAGCTCGGACAGCAGTATCGAGCAGTACTTC.